This T cell receptor (beta chain) was captured in a study of tumor-infiltrating lymphocytes in primary liver carcinoma. Study-level findings and limits: For tumor-adjacent and tumor-blood pairs, overlap was less than that seen for tumor region pairs.

Starting material of about 480 ng total RNA yielded TCR beta cDNA via a constant-region primer. Researchers made the TCR beta libraries by running three nested multiplex PCR rounds with slightly modified ARM-PCR. It was with TRBV1-TRBV30 forward primers and a C-beta reverse primer that the first two PCR rounds were run, at roughly 10 cycles each. TCRdb re-called the multiplex PCR reads through MiXCR, storing one row per CDR3 protein. The table has fewer than 250,000 distinct CDR3 sequences, about 61% seen once. Germline V gene data show CDR1 as LGHNT and CDR2 as FRNRAP. J gave up 0 bases and V 0 bases, and 5 bases lay outside the gene matches. This CDR3 has 17 amino acids. This clonotype was detected many times. The antigen remains undetermined. Germline DNA was also extracted, and blood RNA was taken from unsorted whole blood.

This TCR derives from a woman in her fifties or sixties with primary liver carcinoma and hepatitis B virus infection. V is TRBV12-5 and J is TRBJ2-1; 7 bases fit TRBD2. Sequenced input: peripheral blood. The CDR3 region is CASGLVGLAASYNEQFF. The CDR3 coding sequence is TGTGCTAGTGGTTTGGTAGGGCTAGCGGCCTCCTACAATGAGCAGTTCTTC. The full variable domain, completed using reference TRBV12-5 and TRBJ2-1, is DARVTQTPRHKVTEMGQEVTMRCQPILGHNTVFWYRQTMMQGLELLAYFRNRAPLDDSGMPKDRFSAEMPDATLATLKIQPSEPRDSAVYFCASGLVGLAASYNEQFFGPGTRLTVL.